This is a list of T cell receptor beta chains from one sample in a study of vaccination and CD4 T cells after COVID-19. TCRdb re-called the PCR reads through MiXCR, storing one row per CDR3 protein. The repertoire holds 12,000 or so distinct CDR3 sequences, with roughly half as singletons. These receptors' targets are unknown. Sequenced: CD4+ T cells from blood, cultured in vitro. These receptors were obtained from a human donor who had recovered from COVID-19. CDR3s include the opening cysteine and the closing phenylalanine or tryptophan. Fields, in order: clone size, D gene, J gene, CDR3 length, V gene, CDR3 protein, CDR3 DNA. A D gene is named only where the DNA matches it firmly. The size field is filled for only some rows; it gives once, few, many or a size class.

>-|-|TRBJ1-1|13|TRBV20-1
CSAPDTANTEAFF
TGCAGTGCTCCCGACACCGCGAACACTGAAGCTTTCTTT
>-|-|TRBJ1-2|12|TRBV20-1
CSAPTVNYGYTF
TGCAGTGCGCCGACAGTTAACTATGGCTACACCTTC
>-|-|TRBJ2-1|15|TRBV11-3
CASSSNKVSYNEQFF
TGTGCCAGCAGCTCCAATAAAGTTTCCTACAATGAGCAGTTCTTC
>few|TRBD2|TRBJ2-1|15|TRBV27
CASRSLAGGYNEQFF
TGTGCCAGCAGATCACTAGCGGGCGGCTACAATGAGCAGTTCTTC
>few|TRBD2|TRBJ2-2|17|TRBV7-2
CASSLYPGTSLGGELFF
TGTGCCAGCAGCTTATACCCCGGGACTAGCCTGGGCGGGGAGCTGTTTTTT
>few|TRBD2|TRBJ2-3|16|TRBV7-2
CASSLSRGRTTDTQYF
TGTGCCAGCAGCTTATCTCGCGGGAGGACCACAGATACGCAGTATTTT
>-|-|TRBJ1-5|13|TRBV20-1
CSARADSNQPQHF
TGCAGTGCTAGAGCAGATAGCAATCAGCCCCAGCATTTT
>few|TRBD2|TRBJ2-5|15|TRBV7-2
CASSPAGLAGETQYF
TGTGCCAGCAGCCCCGCGGGACTAGCGGGAGAGACCCAGTACTTC
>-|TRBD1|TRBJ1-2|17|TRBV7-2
CASSLGTGKSPGDGYTF
TGTGCCAGCAGCTTAGGGACAGGGAAGTCGCCGGGGGATGGCTACACCTTC
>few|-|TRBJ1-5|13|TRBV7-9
CASSRSTNQPQHF
TGTGCCAGCAGCCGATCGACAAATCAGCCCCAGCATTTT
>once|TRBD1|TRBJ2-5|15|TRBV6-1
CASSPGQGLQETQYF
TGTGCCAGCAGTCCGGGACAGGGCCTACAAGAGACCCAGTACTTC
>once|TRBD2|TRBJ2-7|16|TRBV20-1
CSARPRTSGIVYEQYF
TGCAGTGCTAGACCTAGGACTAGCGGGATTGTCTACGAGCAGTACTTC
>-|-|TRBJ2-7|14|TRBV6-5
CASSYVWWSHEQYF
TGTGCCAGCAGTTACGTGTGGTGGTCCCACGAGCAGTACTTC
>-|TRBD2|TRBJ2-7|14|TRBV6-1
CASTAGTSIVEQYF
TGTGCCAGCACTGCAGGGACTAGTATAGTCGAGCAGTACTTC
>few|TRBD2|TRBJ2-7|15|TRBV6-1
CASSELAGGSYEQYF
TGTGCCAGCAGTGAACTAGCGGGAGGCTCCTACGAGCAGTACTTC
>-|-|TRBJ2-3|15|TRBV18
CASSSTPLQGRTQYF
TGTGCCAGCTCATCAACCCCGCTACAGGGACGTACGCAGTATTTT
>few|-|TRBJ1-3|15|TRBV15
CATSRGDRSGNTIYF
TGTGCCACCAGCAGAGGAGACCGCTCTGGAAACACCATATATTTT
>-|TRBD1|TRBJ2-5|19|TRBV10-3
CAISESLLRVRTGRETQYF
TGTGCCATCAGTGAATCTCTTCTCCGAGTCCGGACAGGCAGAGAGACCCAGTACTTC
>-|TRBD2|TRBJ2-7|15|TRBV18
CASSLLAGTSYEQYF
TGTGCCAGCTCACTTCTAGCGGGGACTTCCTACGAGCAGTACTTC
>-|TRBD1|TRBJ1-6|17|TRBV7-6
CASSLDPPGTGGSPLHF
TGTGCCAGCAGCCTAGATCCTCCCGGGACAGGGGGCTCACCCCTCCACTTT
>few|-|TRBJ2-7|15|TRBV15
CATSRDYGNSYEQYF
TGTGCCACCAGCAGAGATTACGGAAACTCCTACGAGCAGTACTTC
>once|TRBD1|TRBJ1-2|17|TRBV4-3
CASSQDTVRQGTYGYTF
TGCGCCAGCAGCCAAGATACTGTGAGACAGGGAACCTATGGCTACACCTTC
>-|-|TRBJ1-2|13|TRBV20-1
CSANVPKTGGYTF
TGCAGTGCTAACGTCCCAAAAACAGGAGGCTACACCTTC
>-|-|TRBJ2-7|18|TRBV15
CATSRDRIVGGLSYEQYF
TGTGCCACCAGCAGAGATCGGATCGTAGGCGGCCTCTCCTACGAGCAGTACTTC
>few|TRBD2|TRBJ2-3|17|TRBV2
CASSGTSGTDFTDTQYF
TGTGCCAGCAGCGGCACTAGCGGGACCGACTTCACAGATACGCAGTATTTT
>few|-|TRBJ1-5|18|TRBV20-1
CSARDLVLGRVISQPQHF
TGCAGTGCTAGAGATCTGGTTTTGGGCAGGGTGATTAGTCAGCCCCAGCATTTT
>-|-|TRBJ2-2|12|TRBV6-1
CATRDSTGELFF
TGTGCCACCAGGGATTCGACCGGGGAGCTGTTTTTT
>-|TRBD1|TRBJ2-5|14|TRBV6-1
CASSRDRGGETQYF
TGTGCCAGCAGTCGGGACAGGGGGGGAGAGACCCAGTACTTC
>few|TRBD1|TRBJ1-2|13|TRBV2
CARATGAAGGYTF
TGTGCCAGAGCGACAGGGGCAGCGGGAGGCTACACCTTC
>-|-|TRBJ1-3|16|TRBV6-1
CASRKEGLSSGNTIYF
TGTGCCAGCAGAAAGGAGGGATTGAGCTCTGGAAACACCATATATTTT
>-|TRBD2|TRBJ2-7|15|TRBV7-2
CASSQNPGLWNEQYF
TGCGCCAGCAGCCAAAACCCGGGACTATGGAACGAGCAGTACTTC
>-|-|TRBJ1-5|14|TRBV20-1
CSARDFRGNQPQHF
TGCAGTGCTAGAGATTTCAGGGGAAATCAGCCCCAGCATTTT
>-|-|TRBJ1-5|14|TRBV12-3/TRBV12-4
CASSLNRENQPQHF
TGTGCCAGCAGTTTAAACCGGGAAAATCAGCCCCAGCATTTT
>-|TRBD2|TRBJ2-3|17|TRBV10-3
CAIGLAGGSGGTDTQYF
TGTGCCATAGGACTAGCGGGAGGGTCGGGCGGCACAGATACGCAGTATTTT
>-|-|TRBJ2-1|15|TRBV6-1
CASSAGFYSYNEQFF
TGTGCCAGCAGTGCGGGATTCTATTCCTACAATGAGCAGTTCTTC
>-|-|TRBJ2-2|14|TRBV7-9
CASSLALKTGELFF
TGTGCCAGCAGCTTAGCTCTAAAAACCGGGGAGCTGTTTTTT
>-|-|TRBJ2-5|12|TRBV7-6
CASSYYAETQYF
TGTGCCAGCAGCTATTATGCGGAGACCCAGTACTTC
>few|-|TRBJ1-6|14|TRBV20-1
CSAETNSANSPLHF
TGCAGTGCCGAGACCAACTCGGCGAATTCACCCCTCCACTTT
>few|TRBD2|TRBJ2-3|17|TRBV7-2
CASSRLGLAGGPDTQYF
TGTGCCAGCAGCCGCCTGGGACTAGCGGGAGGGCCAGATACGCAGTATTTT
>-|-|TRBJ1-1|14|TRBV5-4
CASSLWGGNTEAFF
TGTGCCAGCAGCTTGTGGGGCGGGAACACTGAAGCTTTCTTT
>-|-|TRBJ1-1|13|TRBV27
CASSSPRNTEAFF
TGTGCCAGCAGTTCGCCCAGGAACACTGAAGCTTTCTTT
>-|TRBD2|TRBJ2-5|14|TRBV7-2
CASSPDAGAETQYF
TGTGCCAGCAGCCCCGACGCGGGAGCTGAGACCCAGTACTTC